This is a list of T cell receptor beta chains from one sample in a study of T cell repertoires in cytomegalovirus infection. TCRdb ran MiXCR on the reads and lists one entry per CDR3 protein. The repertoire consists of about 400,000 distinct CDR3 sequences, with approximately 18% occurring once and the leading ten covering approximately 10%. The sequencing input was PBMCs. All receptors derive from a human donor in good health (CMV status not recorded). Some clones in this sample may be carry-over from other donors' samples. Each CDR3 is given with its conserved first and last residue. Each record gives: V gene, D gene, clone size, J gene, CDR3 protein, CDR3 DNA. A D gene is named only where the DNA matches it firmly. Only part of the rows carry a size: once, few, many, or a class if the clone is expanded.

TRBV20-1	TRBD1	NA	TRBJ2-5	CSALPGGDRETQYF	TGCAGTGCTCTGCCAGGGGGCGACCGAGAGACCCAGTACTTC
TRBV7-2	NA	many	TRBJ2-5	CASSTFRMADEETQYF	TGTGCCAGCAGCACGTTCCGCATGGCGGATGAAGAGACCCAGTACTTC
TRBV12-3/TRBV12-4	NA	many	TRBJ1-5	CASSRGTTGHNQPQHF	TGTGCCAGCAGTCGTGGAACCACAGGACACAATCAGCCCCAGCATTTT
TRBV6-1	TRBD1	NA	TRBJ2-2	CASNLPDRENNTGELFF	TGTGCCAGCAATCTCCCCGACAGGGAAAATAACACCGGGGAGCTGTTTTTT
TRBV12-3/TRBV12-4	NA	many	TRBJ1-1	CASSLYTGSTEAFF	TGTGCCAGCAGTTTATACACAGGGTCTACTGAAGCTTTCTTT
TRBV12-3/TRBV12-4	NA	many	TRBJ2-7	CASSLAGEQYF	TGTGCCAGCAGTTTAGCGGGCGAGCAGTACTTC
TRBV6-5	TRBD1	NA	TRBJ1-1	CASGRQGAHTEAFF	TGTGCCAGCGGGAGACAGGGGGCGCACACTGAAGCTTTCTTT
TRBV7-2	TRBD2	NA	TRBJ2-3	CASSGSGSDTQYF	TGTGCCTCTAGCGGGTCGGGGTCAGATACGCAGTATTTT
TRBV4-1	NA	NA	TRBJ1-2	CASSQEGGWGYTF	TGCGCCAGCAGCCAAGAGGGAGGCTGGGGCTACACCTTC
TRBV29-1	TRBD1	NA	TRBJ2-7	CSVRRQGYEQYF	TGCAGCGTTAGACGACAGGGCTACGAGCAGTACTTC
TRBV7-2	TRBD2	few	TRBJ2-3	CASSAGKGLGEDTQYF	TGTGCCAGCAGCGCGGGAAAGGGACTAGGTGAAGATACGCAGTATTTT
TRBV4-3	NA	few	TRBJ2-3	CASSQEPEQGAQYF	TGCGCCAGCAGCCAAGAACCCGAACAGGGTGCGCAGTATTTT
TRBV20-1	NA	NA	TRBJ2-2	CSAPGENTGELFF	TGCAGTGCTCCCGGGGAGAACACCGGGGAGCTGTTTTTT
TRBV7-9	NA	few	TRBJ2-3	CASSPRAVGDTQYF	TGTGCCAGCAGCCCCCGGGCCGTAGGAGATACGCAGTATTTT
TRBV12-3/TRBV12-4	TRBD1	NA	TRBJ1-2	CASSTGTGVYGYTF	TGTGCCAGCAGTACCGGGACAGGGGTCTATGGCTACACCTTC
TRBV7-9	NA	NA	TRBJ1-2	CASIDDGNGERNGYTF	TGTGCCAGCATCGACGACGGTAATGGCGAAAGAAATGGCTACACCTTC
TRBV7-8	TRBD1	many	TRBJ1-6	CASSLGAGGGSPLHF	TGTGCCAGCAGCTTGGGTGCAGGGGGCGGGTCACCCCTCCACTTT
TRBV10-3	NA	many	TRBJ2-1	CAISEDSPGEQFF	TGTGCCATCAGCGAAGACAGTCCTGGTGAGCAGTTCTTC
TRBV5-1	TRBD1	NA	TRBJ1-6	CASSWGTVNSPLHF	TGCGCCAGCAGCTGGGGGACAGTAAATTCACCCCTCCACTTT
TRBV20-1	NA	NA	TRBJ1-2	CSASSARAMSGYTF	TGCAGTGCTAGCTCTGCCAGGGCTATGAGTGGCTACACCTTC
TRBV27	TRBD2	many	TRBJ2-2	CASSSGLAGATNTGELFF	TGTGCCAGCAGTTCGGGACTAGCGGGGGCCACGAACACCGGGGAGCTGTTTTTT
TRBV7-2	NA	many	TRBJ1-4	CASSSDSTNEKLFF	TGTGCCAGCAGCTCTGATTCAACTAATGAAAAACTGTTTTTT
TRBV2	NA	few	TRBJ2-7	CASSVVGNSYEQYF	TGTGCCAGCAGTGTTGTAGGGAACTCCTACGAGCAGTACTTC
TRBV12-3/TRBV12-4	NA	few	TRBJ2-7	CASRPGQNYEQYF	TGTGCCAGCAGGCCCGGACAGAACTACGAGCAGTACTTC
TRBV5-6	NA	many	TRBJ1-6	CASSLVTAGRSYNSPLHF	TGTGCCAGCAGCTTGGTGACAGCCGGGCGGTCCTATAATTCACCCCTCCACTTT
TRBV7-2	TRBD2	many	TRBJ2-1	CASSSVVGGGEQFF	TGTGCCAGCAGCTCCGTTGTGGGGGGGGGTGAGCAGTTCTTC
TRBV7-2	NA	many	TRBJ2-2	CASSYDGWDTGELFF	TGTGCCAGCAGCTATGACGGGTGGGACACCGGGGAGCTGTTTTTT
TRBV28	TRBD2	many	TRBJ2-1	CASSSTSGGYNEQFF	TGTGCCAGCAGTTCCACTAGCGGGGGTTACAATGAGCAGTTCTTC
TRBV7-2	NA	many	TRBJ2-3	CASSLTREDTQYF	TGTGCCAGCAGCTTGACACGGGAAGATACGCAGTATTTT
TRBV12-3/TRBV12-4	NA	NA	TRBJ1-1	CASSLRGGDTEAFF	TGTGCCAGCAGCCTAAGGGGGGGAGACACTGAAGCTTTCTTT
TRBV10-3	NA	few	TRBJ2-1	CAISAGTPWTFF	TGTGCCATCAGTGCCGGGACTCCATGGACGTTCTTC
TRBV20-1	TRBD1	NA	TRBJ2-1	CSARPGDRAGNEQFF	TGCAGTGCTAGGCCCGGGGACAGGGCCGGCAATGAGCAGTTCTTC
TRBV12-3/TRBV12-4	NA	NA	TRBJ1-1	CASRGVDTEAFF	TGTGCCAGCAGGGGGGTTGACACTGAAGCTTTCTTT
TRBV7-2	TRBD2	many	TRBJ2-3	CASSTSGTSTDTQYF	TGTGCCAGCAGCACTAGCGGGACTAGCACAGATACGCAGTATTTT
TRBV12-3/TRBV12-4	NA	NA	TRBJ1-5	CASSLSTVLKNQPQHF	TGTGCCAGCAGTTTATCTACCGTGCTTAAAAATCAGCCCCAGCATTTT
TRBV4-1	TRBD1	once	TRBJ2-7	CASSREPGQKYF	TGCGCCAGCAGCCGAGAGCCGGGACAGAAGTACTTC
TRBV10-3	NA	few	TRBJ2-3	CAIRDAASTDTQYF	TGTGCCATCAGGGACGCAGCTAGCACAGATACGCAGTATTTT
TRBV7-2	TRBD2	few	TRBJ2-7	CASSLGPGRESEQYF	TGTGCCAGCAGCTTAGGGCCAGGGAGGGAATCCGAGCAGTACTTC
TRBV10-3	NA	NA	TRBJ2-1	CAVGGGDYNEQFF	TGTGCCGTCGGAGGGGGGGACTACAATGAGCAGTTCTTC
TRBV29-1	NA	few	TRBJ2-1	CSVEGQTSYNEQFF	TGCAGCGTTGAGGGACAAACCTCCTACAATGAGCAGTTCTTC